This TCR beta chain was sequenced in a study of T cell responses to AZD1222 COVID-19 vaccine. About the study: Second doses that came at about 4 or about 12 weeks were put together. Findings of the study overall: With dominance at 160-218 and 743-854, vaccine-associated CD4 TCRs spanned spike.

Produced via immunoSEQ multiplex PCR; TCRdb's table is partial and in-frame only. The data show more than 100,000 clones, about nine tenths seen once. The V end was cut by 5 bases, the J end by 3 bases, with 6 bases between. The CDR3 consists of 12 residues. Germline V gene data show CDR1 as SGHNT and CDR2 as YENEEA. With regard to this clone: The antigen is unknown.

The input for sequencing was peripheral blood, taken on day 0 of AZD1222 vaccination. The sequence came from an adult in good health. This chain links TRBV11-3 with TRBJ2-3; maybe TRBD2 (6 bases). Here the CDR3 DNA reads TGTGCCAGCAGCCGGGGGACAGATACGCAGTATTTT. Translating it yields CASSRGTDTQYF.